What follows are 3 T cell receptor beta chains derived from one specimen sequenced in a study of T cells after somatic rescue of genetic block. Clones were sequenced by immunoSEQ multiplex PCR, and TCRdb holds only the in-frame ones, with some missing. Found here are under 150,000 clones, over 80% of them singletons; the top ten hold more than 1.4%. Source material: peripheral blood mononuclear cells (PBMCs). The receptors stem from a woman aged 18-29 years.

V usage is TRBV5-4 and J usage is TRBJ1-1; D may be TRBD1 (5 bases). The CDR3 covers 13 residues. CDR1 and CDR2 from the germline V gene are SGHNT and YYREEE (reference sequence). V lost 4 bases, J lost 5 bases, and 12 bases lay in between. DNA of the CDR3: TGTGCCAGCAGCCAGATGGGGGGGACTGAAGCTTTCTTT. This sequence encodes CASSQMGGTEAFF.

The V and J genes are TRBV7-2 and TRBJ1-5; D is ambiguous. The CDR3 contains 14 residues. CDR1 and CDR2 (germline): SGHTA, FQGNSA. V lost 1 base to trimming and J lost 1 base, with 5 bases between them. The CDR3 is CASSLGRSNQPQHF. The CDR3 DNA reads as TGTGCCAGCAGCTTAGGACGGAGCAATCAGCCCCAGCATTTT. Together with reference TRBV7-2 and TRBJ1-5, the CDR3 gives the full variable domain: GAGVSQSPSNKVTEKGKDVELRCDPISGHTALYWYRQSLGQGLEFLIYFQGNSAPDKSGLPSDRFSAERTGGSVSTLTIQRTQQEDSAVYLCASSLGRSNQPQHFGDGTRLSIL.

The chain carries TRBV7-2 and TRBJ1-1, with a tentative D call TRBD1 (6 bases). CDR3 size: 13 residues. CDR1 and CDR2 from the germline V gene are SGHTA and FQGNSA. The ends were cut back, 5 bases at V and 5 bases at J, with 12 bases in the middle. The CDR3 sequence is CASSGGQTTEAFF. The CDR3 nucleotides are TGTGCCAGCAGCGGCGGACAGACGACTGAAGCTTTCTTT.